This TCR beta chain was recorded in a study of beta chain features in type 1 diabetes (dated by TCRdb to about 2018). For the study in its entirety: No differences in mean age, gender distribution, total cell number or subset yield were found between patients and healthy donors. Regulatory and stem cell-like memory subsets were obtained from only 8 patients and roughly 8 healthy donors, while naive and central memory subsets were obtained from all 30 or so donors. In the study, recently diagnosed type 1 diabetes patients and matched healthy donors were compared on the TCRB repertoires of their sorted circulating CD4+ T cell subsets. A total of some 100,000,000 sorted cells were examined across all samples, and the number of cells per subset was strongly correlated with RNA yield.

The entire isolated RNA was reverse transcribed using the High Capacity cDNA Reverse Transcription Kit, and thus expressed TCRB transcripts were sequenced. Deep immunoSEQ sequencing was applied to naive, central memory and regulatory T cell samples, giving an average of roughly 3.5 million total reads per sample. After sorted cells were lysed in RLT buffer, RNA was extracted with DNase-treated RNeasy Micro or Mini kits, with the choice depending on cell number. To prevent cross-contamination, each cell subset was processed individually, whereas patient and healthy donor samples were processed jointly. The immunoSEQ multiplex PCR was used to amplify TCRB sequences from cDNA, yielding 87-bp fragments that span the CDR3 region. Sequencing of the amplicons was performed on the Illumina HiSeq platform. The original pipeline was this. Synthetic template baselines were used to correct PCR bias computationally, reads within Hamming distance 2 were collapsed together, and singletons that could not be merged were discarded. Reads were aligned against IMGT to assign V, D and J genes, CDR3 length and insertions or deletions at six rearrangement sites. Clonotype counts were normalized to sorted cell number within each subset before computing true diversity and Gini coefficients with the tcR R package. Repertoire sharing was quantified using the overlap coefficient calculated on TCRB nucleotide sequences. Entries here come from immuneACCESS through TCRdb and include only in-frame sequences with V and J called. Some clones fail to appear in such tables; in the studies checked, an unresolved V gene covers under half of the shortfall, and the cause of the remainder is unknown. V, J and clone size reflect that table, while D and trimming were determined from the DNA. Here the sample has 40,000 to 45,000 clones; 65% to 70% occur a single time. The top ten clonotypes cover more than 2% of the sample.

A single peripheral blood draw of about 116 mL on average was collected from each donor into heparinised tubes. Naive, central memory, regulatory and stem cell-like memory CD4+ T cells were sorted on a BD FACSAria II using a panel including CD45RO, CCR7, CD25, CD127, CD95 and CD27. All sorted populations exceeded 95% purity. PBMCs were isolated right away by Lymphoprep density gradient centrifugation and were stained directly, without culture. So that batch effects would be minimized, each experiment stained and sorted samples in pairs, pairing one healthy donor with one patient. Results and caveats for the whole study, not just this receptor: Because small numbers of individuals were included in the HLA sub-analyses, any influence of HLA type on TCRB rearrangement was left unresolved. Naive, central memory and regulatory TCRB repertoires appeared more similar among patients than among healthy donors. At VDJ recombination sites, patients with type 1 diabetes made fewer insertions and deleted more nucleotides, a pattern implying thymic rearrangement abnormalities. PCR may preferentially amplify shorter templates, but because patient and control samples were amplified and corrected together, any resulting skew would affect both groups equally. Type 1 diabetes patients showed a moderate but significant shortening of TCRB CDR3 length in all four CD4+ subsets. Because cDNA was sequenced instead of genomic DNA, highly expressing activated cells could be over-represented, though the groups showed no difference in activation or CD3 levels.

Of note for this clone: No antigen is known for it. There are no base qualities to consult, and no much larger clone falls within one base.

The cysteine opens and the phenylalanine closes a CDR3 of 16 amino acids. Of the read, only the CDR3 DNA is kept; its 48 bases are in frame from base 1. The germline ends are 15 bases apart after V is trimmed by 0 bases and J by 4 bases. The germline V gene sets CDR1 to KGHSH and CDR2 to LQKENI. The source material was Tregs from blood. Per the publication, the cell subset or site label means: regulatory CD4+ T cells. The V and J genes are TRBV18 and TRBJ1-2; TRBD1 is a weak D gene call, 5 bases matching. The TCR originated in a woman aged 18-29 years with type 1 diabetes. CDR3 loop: CASSPPGQGITYGYTF. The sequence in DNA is TGTGCCAGCTCACCACCGGGTCAGGGAATAACCTATGGCTACACCTTC.